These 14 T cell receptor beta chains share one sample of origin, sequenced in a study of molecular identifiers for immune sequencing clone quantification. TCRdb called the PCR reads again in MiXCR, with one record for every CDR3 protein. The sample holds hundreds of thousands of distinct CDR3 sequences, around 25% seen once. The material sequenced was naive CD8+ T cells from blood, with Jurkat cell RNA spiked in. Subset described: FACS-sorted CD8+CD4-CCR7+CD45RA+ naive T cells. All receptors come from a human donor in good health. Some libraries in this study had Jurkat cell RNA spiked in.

The CDR3: CASSLTGLWVSNEKLFF. In DNA form, the CDR3 reads TGTGCCAGCAGCTTAACGGGGCTTTGGGTCTCTAATGAAAAACTGTTTTTT. The chain joins TRBV7-8 to TRBJ1-4; possibly TRBD1 for D (5 bases). The germline V gene encodes CDR1 SGHVS and CDR2 FQNEAQ. Trimming removed 2 bases at V and 3 bases at J, with 16 bases between. The CDR3 length is 17 residues.

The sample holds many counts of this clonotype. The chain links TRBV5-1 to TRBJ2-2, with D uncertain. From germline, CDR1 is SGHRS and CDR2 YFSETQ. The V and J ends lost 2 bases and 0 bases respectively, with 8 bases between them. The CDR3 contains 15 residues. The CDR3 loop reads CASSFLPANTGELFF. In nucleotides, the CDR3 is TGCGCCAGCAGCTTCCTACCCGCGAACACCGGGGAGCTGTTTTTT.

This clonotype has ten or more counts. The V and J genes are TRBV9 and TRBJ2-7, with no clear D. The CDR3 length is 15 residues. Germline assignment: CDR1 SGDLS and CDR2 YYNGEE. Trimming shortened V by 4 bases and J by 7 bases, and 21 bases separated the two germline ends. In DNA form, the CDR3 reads TGTGCCAGCAGCTCTTCGGGTAGTGGGATGGGGGAGCAGTACTTC. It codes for CASSSSGSGMGEQYF.

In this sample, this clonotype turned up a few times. This CDR3 is CASSLSPHSGGEVDTQYF. CDR3 coding DNA: TGTGCCAGCAGCTTATCCCCCCACTCAGGGGGCGAGGTAGATACGCAGTATTTT. The genes are TRBV11-2 and TRBJ2-3, with 8 bases lining up with TRBD1. Germline loops: CDR1 SGHAT, CDR2 FQNNGV. The CDR3 runs 18 residues. The V segment lost 2 bases and the J segment 5 bases; nucleotides outside the gene matches: 15.

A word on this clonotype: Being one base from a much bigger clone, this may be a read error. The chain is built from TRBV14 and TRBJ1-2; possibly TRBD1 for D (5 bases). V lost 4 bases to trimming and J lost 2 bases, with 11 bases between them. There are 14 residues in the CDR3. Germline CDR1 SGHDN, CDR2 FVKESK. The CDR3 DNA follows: TGTGCCAGCAGCCCGTGGGACGGGAACTATGGCTACACCTTC. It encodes CASSPWDGNYGYTF.

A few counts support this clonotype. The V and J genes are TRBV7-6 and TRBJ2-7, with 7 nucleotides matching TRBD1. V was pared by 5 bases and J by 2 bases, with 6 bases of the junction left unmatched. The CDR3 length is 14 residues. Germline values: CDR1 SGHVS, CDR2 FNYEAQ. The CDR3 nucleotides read TGTGCCAGCAGCGCGACCGGGACAGCCTACGAGCAGTACTTC. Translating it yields CASSATGTAYEQYF.

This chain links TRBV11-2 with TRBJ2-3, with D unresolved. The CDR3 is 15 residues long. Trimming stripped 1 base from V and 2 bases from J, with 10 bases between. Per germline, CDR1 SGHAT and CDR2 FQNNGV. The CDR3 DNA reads TGTGCCAGCAGCTTAGGGGTAATACACACAGATACGCAGTATTTT. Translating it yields CASSLGVIHTDTQYF. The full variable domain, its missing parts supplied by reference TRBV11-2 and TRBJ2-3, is EAGVAQSPRYKIIEKRQSVAFWCNPISGHATLYWYQQILGQGPKLLIQFQNNGVVDDSQLPKDRFSAERLKGVDSTLKIQPAKLEDSAVYLCASSLGVIHTDTQYFGPGTRLTVL.

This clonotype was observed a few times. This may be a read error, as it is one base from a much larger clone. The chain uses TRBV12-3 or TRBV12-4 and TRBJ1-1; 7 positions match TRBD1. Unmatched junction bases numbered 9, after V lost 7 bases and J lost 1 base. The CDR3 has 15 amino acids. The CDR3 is CASTRTGDRNTEAFF. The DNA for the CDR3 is TGTGCCAGCACAAGGACAGGCGACAGGAACACTGAAGCTTTCTTT.

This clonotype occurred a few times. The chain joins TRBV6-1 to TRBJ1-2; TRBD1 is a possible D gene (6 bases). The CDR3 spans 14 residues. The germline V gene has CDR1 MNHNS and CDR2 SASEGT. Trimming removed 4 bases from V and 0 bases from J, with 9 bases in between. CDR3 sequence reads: CASSVQGTNYGYTF. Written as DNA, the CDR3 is TGTGCCAGCAGTGTCCAGGGGACTAACTATGGCTACACCTTC.

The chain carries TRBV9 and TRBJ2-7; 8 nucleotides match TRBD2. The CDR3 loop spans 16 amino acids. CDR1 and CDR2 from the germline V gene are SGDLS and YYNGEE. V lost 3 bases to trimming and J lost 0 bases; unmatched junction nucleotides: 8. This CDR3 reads CASSGSPRGVSYEQYF. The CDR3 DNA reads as TGTGCCAGCAGCGGGTCACCGCGGGGGGTCTCCTACGAGCAGTACTTC.

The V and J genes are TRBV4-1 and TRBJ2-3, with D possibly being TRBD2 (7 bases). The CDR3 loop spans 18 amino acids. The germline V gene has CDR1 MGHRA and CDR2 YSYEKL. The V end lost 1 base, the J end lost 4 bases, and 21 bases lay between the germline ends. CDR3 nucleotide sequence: TGCGCCAGCAGCCAAGCCGAAGGTCCCGTAGGGGGGGCAGATACGCAGTATTTT. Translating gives CASSQAEGPVGGADTQYF.

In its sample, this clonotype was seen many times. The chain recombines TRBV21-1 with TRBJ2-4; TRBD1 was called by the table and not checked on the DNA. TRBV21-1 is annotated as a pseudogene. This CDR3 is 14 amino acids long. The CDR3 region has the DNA TGTGCCGGAGAGTCAAGGGGGGCCAAAAACATTCAGTACTTC. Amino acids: CAGESRGAKNIQYF.

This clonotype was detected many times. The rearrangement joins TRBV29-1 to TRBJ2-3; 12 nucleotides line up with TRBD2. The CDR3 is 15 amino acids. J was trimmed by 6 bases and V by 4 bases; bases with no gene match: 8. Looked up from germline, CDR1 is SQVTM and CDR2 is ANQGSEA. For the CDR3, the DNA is TGCAGCGTTGTTTCTGGCGGACTAGCGGGGGATACGCAGTATTTT. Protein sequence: CSVVSGGLAGDTQYF.

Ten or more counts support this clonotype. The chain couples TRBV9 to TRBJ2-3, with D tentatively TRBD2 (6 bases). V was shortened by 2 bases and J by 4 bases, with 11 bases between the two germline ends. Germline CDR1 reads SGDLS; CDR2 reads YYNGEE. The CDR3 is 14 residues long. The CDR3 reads CASSVSGVADTQYF. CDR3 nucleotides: TGTGCCAGCAGCGTTAGCGGAGTGGCAGATACGCAGTATTTT.